This T cell receptor beta chain was identified during a study of blood T cell repertoires in COVID-19. For the study at large: Acute and convalescent COVID-19 samples came from the United States, Italy and Spain. PBMCs, B-cell-depleted T cells, or T cells were the source of the cDNA or gDNA that made up the material.

Sequencing used immunoSEQ multiplex PCR; TCRdb keeps in-frame clones, though not all of them. In the table there are over 150,000 clones, roughly four fifths of which are singletons. Germline CDR1 and CDR2: SGHNT and YYREEE (reference sequence). The CDR3 runs 16 residues. V was shortened by 2 bases and J by 4 bases, with 15 bases between the two germline ends. The receptor was derived from a woman aged 60-75 years with acute or convalescent COVID-19. This sequence joins TRBV5-4 and TRBJ2-2; D possibly corresponds to TRBD2 (5 bases). The sequencing sample was made of peripheral blood. CDR3 in DNA: TGTGCCAGCAGCTTCGAGACGAACCGGGGCACCGGGGAGCTGTTTTTT. Translating it yields CASSFETNRGTGELFF.